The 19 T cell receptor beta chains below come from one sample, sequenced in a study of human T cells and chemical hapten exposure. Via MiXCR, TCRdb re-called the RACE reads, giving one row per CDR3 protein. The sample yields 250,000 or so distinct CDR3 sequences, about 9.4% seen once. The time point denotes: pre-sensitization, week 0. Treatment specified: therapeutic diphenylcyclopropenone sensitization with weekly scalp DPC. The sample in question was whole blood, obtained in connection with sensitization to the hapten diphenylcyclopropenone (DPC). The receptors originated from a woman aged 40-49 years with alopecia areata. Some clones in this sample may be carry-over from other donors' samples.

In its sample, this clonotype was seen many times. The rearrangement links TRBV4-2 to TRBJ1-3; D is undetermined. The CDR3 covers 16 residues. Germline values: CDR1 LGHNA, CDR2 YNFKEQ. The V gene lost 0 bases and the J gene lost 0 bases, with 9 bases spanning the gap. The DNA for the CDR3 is TGTGCCAGCAGCCAAGAGAGCCAGCTCTCTGGAAACACCATATATTTT. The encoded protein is CASSQESQLSGNTIYF.

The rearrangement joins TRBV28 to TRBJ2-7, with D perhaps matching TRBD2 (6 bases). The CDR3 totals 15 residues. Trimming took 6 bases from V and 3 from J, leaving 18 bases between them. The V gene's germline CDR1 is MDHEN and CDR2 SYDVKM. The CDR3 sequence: CASSHVREWVYEQYF. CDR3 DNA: TGTGCCAGCAGCCATGTCCGGGAGTGGGTCTACGAGCAGTACTTC. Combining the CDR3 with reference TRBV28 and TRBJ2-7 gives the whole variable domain DVKVTQSSRYLVKRTGEKVFLECVQDMDHENMFWYRQDPGLGLRLIYFSYDVKMKEKGDIPEGYSVSREKKERFSLILESASTNQTSMYLCASSHVREWVYEQYFGPGTRLTVT.

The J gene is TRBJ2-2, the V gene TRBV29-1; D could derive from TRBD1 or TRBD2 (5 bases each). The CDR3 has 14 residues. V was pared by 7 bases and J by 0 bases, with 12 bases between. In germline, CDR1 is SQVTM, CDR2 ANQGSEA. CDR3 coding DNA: TGCAGCGCTGGGACGCAGTCGAACACCGGGGAGCTGTTTTTT. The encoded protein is CSAGTQSNTGELFF.

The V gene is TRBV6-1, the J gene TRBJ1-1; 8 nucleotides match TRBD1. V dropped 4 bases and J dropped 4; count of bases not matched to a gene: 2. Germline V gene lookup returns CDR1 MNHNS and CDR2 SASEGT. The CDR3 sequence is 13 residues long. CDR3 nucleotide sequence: TGTGCCAGCAGTGGAGACAGGGGCACTGAAGCTTTCTTT. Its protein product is CASSGDRGTEAFF.

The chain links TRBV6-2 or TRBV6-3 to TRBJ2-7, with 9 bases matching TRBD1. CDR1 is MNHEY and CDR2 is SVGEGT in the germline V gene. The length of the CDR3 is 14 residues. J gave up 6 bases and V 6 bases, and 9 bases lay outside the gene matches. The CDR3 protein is CASSRRTGVSEQYF. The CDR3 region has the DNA TGTGCCAGCAGCAGAAGGACAGGGGTAAGCGAGCAGTACTTC.

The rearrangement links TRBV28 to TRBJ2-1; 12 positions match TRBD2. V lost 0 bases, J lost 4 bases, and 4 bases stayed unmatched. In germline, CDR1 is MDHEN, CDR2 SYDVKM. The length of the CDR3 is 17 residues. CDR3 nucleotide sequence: TGTGCCAGCAGTTTATGGACTAGCGGGGGCTCTTACAATGAGCAGTTCTTC. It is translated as CASSLWTSGGSYNEQFF.

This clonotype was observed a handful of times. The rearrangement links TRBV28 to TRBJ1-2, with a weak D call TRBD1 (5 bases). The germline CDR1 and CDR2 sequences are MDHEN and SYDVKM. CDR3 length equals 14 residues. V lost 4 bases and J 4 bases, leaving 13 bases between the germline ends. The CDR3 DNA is TGTGCCAGCAGTTCTCGGGGCTGGGGCTATGGCTACACCTTC. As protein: CASSSRGWGYGYTF.

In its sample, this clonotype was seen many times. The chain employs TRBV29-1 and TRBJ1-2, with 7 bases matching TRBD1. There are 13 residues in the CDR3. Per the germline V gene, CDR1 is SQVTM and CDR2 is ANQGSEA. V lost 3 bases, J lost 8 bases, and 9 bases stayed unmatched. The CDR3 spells CSVEGMGTEGYTF. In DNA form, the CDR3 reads TGCAGCGTTGAGGGCATGGGGACAGAGGGCTACACCTTC.

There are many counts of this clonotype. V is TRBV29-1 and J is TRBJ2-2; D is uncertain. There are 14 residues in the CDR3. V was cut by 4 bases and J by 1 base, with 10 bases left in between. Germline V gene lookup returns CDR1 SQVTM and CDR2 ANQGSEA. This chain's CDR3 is CSVAPGRNTGELFF. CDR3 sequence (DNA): TGCAGCGTTGCTCCGGGTAGGAACACCGGGGAGCTGTTTTTT.

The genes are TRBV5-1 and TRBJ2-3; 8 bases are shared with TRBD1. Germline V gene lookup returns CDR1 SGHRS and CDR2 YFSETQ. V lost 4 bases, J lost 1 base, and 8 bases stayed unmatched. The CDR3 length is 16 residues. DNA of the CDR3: TGCGCCAGCAGCCTCGCTCCGGGACAGGGCACAGATACGCAGTATTTT. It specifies CASSLAPGQGTDTQYF.

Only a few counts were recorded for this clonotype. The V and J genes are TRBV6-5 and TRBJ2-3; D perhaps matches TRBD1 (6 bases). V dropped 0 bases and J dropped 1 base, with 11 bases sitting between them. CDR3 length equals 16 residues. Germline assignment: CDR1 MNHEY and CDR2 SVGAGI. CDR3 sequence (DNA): TGTGCCAGCAGTTACTCGCAGCCAGGGGGCACAGATACGCAGTATTTT. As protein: CASSYSQPGGTDTQYF.

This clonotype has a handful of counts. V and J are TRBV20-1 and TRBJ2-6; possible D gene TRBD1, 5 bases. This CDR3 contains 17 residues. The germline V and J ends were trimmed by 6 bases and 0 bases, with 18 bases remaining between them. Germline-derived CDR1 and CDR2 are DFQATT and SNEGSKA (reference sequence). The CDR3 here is CSAPTWGPPSGANVLTF. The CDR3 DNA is TGCAGTGCCCCCACGTGGGGCCCACCCTCTGGGGCCAACGTCCTGACTTTC.

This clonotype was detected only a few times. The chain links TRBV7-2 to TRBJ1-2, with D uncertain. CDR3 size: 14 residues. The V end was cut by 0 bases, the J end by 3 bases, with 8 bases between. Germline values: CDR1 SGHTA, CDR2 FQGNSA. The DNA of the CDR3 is TGTGCCAGCAGCTTAGCGAGGCCCCACTATGGCTACACCTTC. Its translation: CASSLARPHYGYTF. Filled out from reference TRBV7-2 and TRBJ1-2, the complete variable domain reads GAGVSQSPSNKVTEKGKDVELRCDPISGHTALYWYRQSLGQGLEFLIYFQGNSAPDKSGLPSDRFSAERTGGSVSTLTIQRTQQEDSAVYLCASSLARPHYGYTFGSGTRLTVV.

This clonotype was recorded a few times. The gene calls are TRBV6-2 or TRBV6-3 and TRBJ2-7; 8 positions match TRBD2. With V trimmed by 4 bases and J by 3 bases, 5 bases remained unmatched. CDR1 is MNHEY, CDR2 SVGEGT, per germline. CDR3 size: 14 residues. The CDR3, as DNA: TGTGCCAGCAGTTCAACTAGCGGATACTACGAGCAGTACTTC. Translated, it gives CASSSTSGYYEQYF.

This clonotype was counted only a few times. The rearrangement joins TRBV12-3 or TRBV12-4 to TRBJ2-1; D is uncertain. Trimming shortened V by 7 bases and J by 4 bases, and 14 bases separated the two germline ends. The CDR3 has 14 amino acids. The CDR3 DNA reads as TGTGCCAGCAAACCCTGGCGGCTTTACAATGAGCAGTTCTTC. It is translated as CASKPWRLYNEQFF.

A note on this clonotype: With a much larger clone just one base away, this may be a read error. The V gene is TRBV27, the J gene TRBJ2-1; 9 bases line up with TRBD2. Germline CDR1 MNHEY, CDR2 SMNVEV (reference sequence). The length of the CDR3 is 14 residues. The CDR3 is CASSLLAGHNGQFF. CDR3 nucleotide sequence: TGTGCCAGCAGTTTACTAGCGGGGCACAATGGGCAGTTCTTC.

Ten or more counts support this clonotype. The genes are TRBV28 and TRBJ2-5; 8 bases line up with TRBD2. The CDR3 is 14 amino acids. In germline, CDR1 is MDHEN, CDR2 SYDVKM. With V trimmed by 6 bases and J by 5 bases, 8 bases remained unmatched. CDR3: CASSQSGRRETQYF. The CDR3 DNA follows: TGTGCCAGCAGCCAAAGCGGGAGACGGGAGACCCAGTACTTC.

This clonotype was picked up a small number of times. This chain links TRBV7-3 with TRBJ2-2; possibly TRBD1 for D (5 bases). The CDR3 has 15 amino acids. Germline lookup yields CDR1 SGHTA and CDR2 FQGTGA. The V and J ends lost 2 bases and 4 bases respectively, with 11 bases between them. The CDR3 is CASSLQGYSTGELFF. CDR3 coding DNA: TGTGCCAGCAGCTTACAGGGCTATTCCACCGGGGAGCTGTTTTTT. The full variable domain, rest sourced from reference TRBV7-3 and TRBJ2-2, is GAGVSQTPSNKVTEKGKYVELRCDPISGHTALYWYRQSLGQGPEFLIYFQGTGAADDSGLPNDRFFAVRPEGSVSTLKIQRTERGDSAVYLCASSLQGYSTGELFFGEGSRLTVL.

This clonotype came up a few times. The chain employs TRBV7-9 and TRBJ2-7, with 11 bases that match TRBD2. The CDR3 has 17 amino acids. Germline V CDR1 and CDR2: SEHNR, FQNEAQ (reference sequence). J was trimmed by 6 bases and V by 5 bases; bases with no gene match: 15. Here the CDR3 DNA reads TGTGCCAGCAGCCGTAGCGGAACTAGCGGGAGTTCCGGCGAGCAGTACTTC. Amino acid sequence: CASSRSGTSGSSGEQYF.